The 25 T cell receptor beta chains given below trace back to one sample, sequenced in a study of spatial heterogeneity in lung cancer. These receptors lack a known antigen. Findings of the study overall: Within tumors, counts of expanded alpha and beta TCRs tracked tumor mutation counts.

Documented time point: sample taken at primary tumor resection. MiXCR, run by TCRdb on the 5' RACE reads, gives a single entry per CDR3 protein. Among 9,500 or so distinct CDR3 sequences listed, approximately 12% were seen once. The material sequenced was lung tumor tissue, taken at surgery. The receptors shown here come from a male donor with early-stage non-small cell lung cancer.

This clonotype is judged medium-sized. This beta chain was picked up by a library intended for alpha chains and is off target, so its count carries little meaning. The CDR3 nucleotides read TGCAGTGTCCCACGTGGTTCTTGGACTGAAGCTTTCTTT. It yields the protein CSVPRGSWTEAFF. The chain links TRBV20-1 to TRBJ1-1; D call uncertain. CDR1 is DFQATT, CDR2 SNEGSKA, per germline (reference sequence). The V end was cut by 7 bases, the J end by 5 bases, with 17 bases between. CDR3 size: 13 residues.

By share of the sample, this clonotype is medium-sized. This beta chain is an off-target read within a library intended for alpha chains, so its frequency means little. The chain is built from TRBV7-9 and TRBJ2-3, with 7 bases that match TRBD2. The CDR3 runs 16 residues. Germline lookup yields CDR1 SEHNR and CDR2 FQNEAQ (reference sequence). The V gene end was trimmed by 1 base and the J gene end by 2 bases; junction bases not matched to a gene: 6. The CDR3 DNA is TGTGCCAGCAGCTTAGGTCTAGCGGTCGACACAGATACGCAGTATTTT. Encoded protein: CASSLGLAVDTDTQYF. Based on the CDR3 plus reference TRBV7-9 and TRBJ2-3, the full variable domain is DTGVSQNPRHKITKRGQNVTFRCDPISEHNRLYWYRQTLGQGPEFLTYFQNEAQLEKSRLLSDRFSAERPKGSFSTLEIQRTEQGDSAMYLCASSLGLAVDTDTQYFGPGTRLTVL.

In its sample, this clonotype was seen many times. Being off target in a library aimed at alpha chains, this beta chain has a size of little meaning. The chain has TRBV5-4 and TRBJ2-5, with TRBD2 matching over 9 bases. Trimming removed 4 bases from V and 5 bases from J; junction bases left unmatched: 9. Germline CDR1 SGHNT, CDR2 YYREEE (reference sequence). The CDR3 totals 15 residues. CDR3 amino acids: CASSDQREVGETQYF. DNA of the CDR3: TGTGCCAGCAGCGACCAGCGGGAGGTGGGGGAGACCCAGTACTTC.

Worth noting for this clonotype: Found in a library prepared for alpha chains, this beta chain is an off-target read, and its abundance has little meaning. This rearrangement joins TRBV14 to TRBJ2-1; 8 bases align to TRBD2. The CDR3 contains 15 residues. J gave up 7 bases and V 1 base, and 6 bases lay outside the gene matches. Germline assignment: CDR1 SGHDN and CDR2 FVKESK. The CDR3 here is CASSQGTSGFNEQFF. CDR3 nucleotide sequence: TGTGCCAGCAGCCAAGGCACTAGCGGATTTAATGAGCAGTTCTTC.

The table lists this clonotype with many counts. This beta chain turned up in a library designed for alpha chains; as an off-target read, its abundance says little. V usage is TRBV12-3 or TRBV12-4 and J usage is TRBJ1-5; no definite D call. The CDR3 sequence is 16 residues long. Trimming left V 3 bases short and J 0 bases short, with 12 bases between. The CDR3 DNA follows: TGTGCCAGCAGTTTCGGGGTAATCAATAGCAATCAGCCCCAGCATTTT. This codes for CASSFGVINSNQPQHF.

Notes on this clonotype: This beta chain lies outside the target of a library built for alpha chains; its clone size means little. This CDR3 reads CASSLASDTQYF. The CDR3 bases are TGTGCCAGCAGCTTAGCTTCCGATACGCAGTATTTT. V usage is TRBV7-8 and J usage is TRBJ2-3; D is unresolved. The CDR3 length is 12 residues. CDR1 SGHVS and CDR2 FQNEAQ come from the germline V gene. Trimming left V 0 bases short and J 6 bases short, with 4 bases between.

By its share, this clonotype is medium-sized (0.01 to 0.1%). Found in a library prepared for alpha chains, this beta chain is an off-target read, and its abundance has little meaning. V usage is TRBV4-1 and J usage is TRBJ2-1; 14 nucleotides align to TRBD2. V trimming: 0 bases; J trimming: 9 bases; junction bases outside the gene matches: 22. Germline lookup yields CDR1 MGHRA and CDR2 YSYEKL. The CDR3 totals 22 residues. Here the CDR3 reads CASSQDGSWTSGRPPPTIEQFF. The DNA of the CDR3 is TGCGCCAGCAGCCAAGATGGGTCTTGGACTAGCGGGAGGCCCCCGCCTACAATTGAGCAGTTCTTC.

Remarks on this clonotype: As an off-target read in a library built for alpha chains, this beta chain has a frequency of little significance. The J gene is TRBJ2-1, the V gene TRBV13, with 14 bases aligning to TRBD2. V shed 5 bases, J shed 9 bases, and the junction held 9 bases outside the gene matches. This CDR3 spans 16 amino acids. Germline assignment: CDR1 PRHDT and CDR2 FYEKMQ (reference sequence). CDR3 in amino acids: CASSQPRTSGRIEQFF. Written as DNA, the CDR3 is TGTGCCAGCAGCCAGCCCCGGACTAGCGGGAGGATTGAGCAGTTCTTC.

This clonotype was recorded many times. With the library built for alpha chains, this beta chain is off target and its frequency is not meaningful. The chain carries TRBV29-1 and TRBJ2-7; 13 nucleotides match TRBD2. This CDR3 is 14 amino acids long. The germline V gene encodes CDR1 SQVTM and CDR2 ANQGSEA. Germline trimming cut 6 bases from V and 4 bases from J; bases unmatched to any gene: 6. DNA for the CDR3: TGCAGCGTCCGGACTAGCGGGAGCCTGTACGAGCAGTACTTC. This gives the protein CSVRTSGSLYEQYF.

In its sample, this clonotype was seen many times. A library made for alpha chains picked up this beta chain off target, so its size means little. The chain combines TRBV29-1 with TRBJ1-5; D is ambiguous. V was clipped by 0 bases and J by 4 bases, with 16 bases between them. CDR3 length: 16 amino acids. Germline-derived CDR1 and CDR2 are SQVTM and ANQGSEA. The CDR3 sequence: CSVEDWTYQRNQPQHF. CDR3 sequence (DNA): TGCAGCGTTGAAGATTGGACCTACCAGAGGAATCAGCCCCAGCATTTT.

Regarding this clonotype: This beta chain is an off-target read within a library intended for alpha chains, so its frequency means little. The V and J genes are TRBV28 and TRBJ1-5; D is perhaps TRBD1 (5 bases). V was clipped by 5 bases and J by 0 bases, with 11 bases between them. This CDR3 region has 15 residues. Looked up from germline, CDR1 is MDHEN and CDR2 is SYDVKM. The CDR3 region has the DNA TGTGCCAGCAGTCCCCTGAGGGGTAGCAATCAGCCCCAGCATTTT. This sequence encodes CASSPLRGSNQPQHF. The full variable domain, rest sourced from reference TRBV28 and TRBJ1-5, is DVKVTQSSRYLVKRTGEKVFLECVQDMDHENMFWYRQDPGLGLRLIYFSYDVKMKEKGDIPEGYSVSREKKERFSLILESASTNQTSMYLCASSPLRGSNQPQHFGDGTRLSIL.

At least ten counts were recorded for this clonotype. Since it is a stray read in a library aimed at alpha chains, this beta chain has a size that is not meaningful. The CDR3 DNA follows: TGTGCCAGCAGTTTGGGGGGATTAGGTGCCAACGTCCTGACTTTC. Protein product: CASSLGGLGANVLTF. The chain employs TRBV27 and TRBJ2-6; a possible D gene is TRBD2 (6 bases). In germline, CDR1 is MNHEY, CDR2 SMNVEV (reference sequence). Trimming took 3 bases from V and 7 from J, leaving 13 bases between them. The CDR3 has 15 amino acids.

There are many counts of this clonotype. This beta chain slipped into a library made for alpha chains as a stray read, so its size is not meaningful. The chain links TRBV5-1 to TRBJ1-5; no clear D gene. V was pared by 5 bases and J by 5 bases, with 17 bases between. CDR3 length equals 15 residues. Germline CDR1 and CDR2: SGHRS and YFSETQ. Here the CDR3 reads CASSSGLSGDQPQHF. The CDR3 DNA follows: TGCGCCAGCAGTTCCGGTCTATCGGGTGATCAGCCCCAGCATTTT.

This clonotype has ten or more counts. The library was prepared for alpha chains; this beta chain is a stray read, so its frequency means little. The chain has TRBV10-3 and TRBJ2-1; 9 nucleotides line up with TRBD1. V trimming: 7 bases; J trimming: 10 bases; junction bases outside the gene matches: 8. In germline, CDR1 is ENHRY, CDR2 SYGVKD. The CDR3 has 13 amino acids. CDR3 sequence reads: CAINDRGEGEQFF. The DNA of the CDR3 is TGTGCCATCAACGACAGGGGGGAGGGCGAGCAGTTCTTC.

This clonotype is deemed medium-sized. This beta chain is an off-target read within a library intended for alpha chains, so its frequency means little. The chain couples TRBV7-9 to TRBJ2-1; D is unclear. Germline V CDR1 and CDR2: SEHNR, FQNEAQ (reference sequence). The CDR3 is 12 amino acids. The V and J ends lost 2 bases and 6 bases respectively, with 5 bases between them. This CDR3 is CASSLISNEQFF. CDR3 DNA: TGTGCCAGCAGCTTAATCAGCAATGAGCAGTTCTTC.

This clonotype was seen ten or more times. The library was prepared for alpha chains; this beta chain is a stray read, so its frequency means little. The chain uses TRBV12-5 and TRBJ2-7; D not resolved. V was trimmed by 5 bases and J by 0 bases, leaving 8 bases between them. In germline, CDR1 is LGHNT, CDR2 FRNRAP. This CDR3 has 13 amino acids. The CDR3 DNA reads TGTGCTAGTGGTCTCGTATACTCCTACGAGCAGTACTTC. The encoded protein is CASGLVYSYEQYF.

Of note for this clonotype: The library was designed around alpha chains, so this beta chain is a stray read whose abundance carries little weight. This sequence joins TRBV9 and TRBJ2-3; 10 bases line up with TRBD2. Germline V gene lookup returns CDR1 SGDLS and CDR2 YYNGEE. J was trimmed by 5 bases and V by 0 bases; bases with no gene match: 15. CDR3 size: 19 residues. The CDR3 nucleotides read TGTGCCAGCAGCGTAGCTCCCGTGATTAGCGGGAGGCTGGGAGATACGCAGTATTTT. It codes for CASSVAPVISGRLGDTQYF.

This clonotype is medium-sized (0.01 to 0.1%). Because the library targeted alpha chains, this beta chain is an off-target read whose size means little. The chain couples TRBV12-3 or TRBV12-4 to TRBJ1-2; 9 bases agree with TRBD1. The CDR3 contains 15 residues. V was clipped by 1 base and J by 4 bases; unmatched bases: 4. This CDR3 reads CASSLGTGDGYGYTF. CDR3 DNA sequence: TGTGCCAGCAGTTTAGGGACAGGGGATGGCTATGGCTACACCTTC.

This clonotype showed up many times. With the library built for alpha chains, this beta chain is off target and its frequency is not meaningful. J is TRBJ2-7 and V is TRBV18; 8 nucleotides agree with TRBD2. Per the germline V gene, CDR1 is KGHSH and CDR2 is LQKENI. This CDR3 comprises 16 residues. Trimming at V came to 2 bases and at J to 0 bases, leaving 6 bases not matched to a gene. The CDR3 protein is CASSPRTSSSSYEQYF. CDR3 DNA: TGTGCCAGCTCACCAAGGACTAGCTCCAGCTCCTACGAGCAGTACTTC.

On this clonotype: This beta chain represents an off-target read in a library built for alpha chains; its size is of limited meaning. V and J are TRBV11-2 and TRBJ2-3; no clear D gene. Per the germline V gene, CDR1 is SGHAT and CDR2 is FQNNGV. CDR3 size: 14 residues. Trimming stripped 2 bases from V and 2 bases from J, with 8 bases between. DNA for the CDR3: TGTGCCAGCAGCTTAAGACGGTCCACAGATACGCAGTATTTT. Protein sequence: CASSLRRSTDTQYF.

In this sample, this clonotype turned up many times. This beta chain is an off-target read within a library intended for alpha chains, so its frequency means little. The chain couples TRBV14 to TRBJ2-1; TRBD1 matches at 9 bases. Germline CDR1 SGHDN, CDR2 FVKESK. With V trimmed by 2 bases and J by 7 bases, 3 bases remained unmatched. The CDR3 has 14 residues. The CDR3 sequence: CASSQWTGENEQFF. The DNA for the CDR3 is TGTGCCAGCAGCCAATGGACAGGGGAGAATGAGCAGTTCTTC.

This clonotype has ten or more counts. This beta chain came through as a stray read in a library set up for alpha chains, and its size says little. The chain uses TRBV5-1 and TRBJ2-1; TRBD2 is a possible D gene (5 bases). V was shortened by 4 bases and J by 6 bases, with 17 bases between the two germline ends. Germline CDR1 is SGHRS and CDR2 is YFSETQ. This CDR3 has 15 amino acids. The CDR3 DNA reads as TGCGCCAGCAGCGCGGCCGAGGACTCTTTCAATGAGCAGTTCTTC. It specifies CASSAAEDSFNEQFF.

By share of the sample, this clonotype is medium-sized. This beta chain is a stray read from a library made for alpha chains; its abundance is not meaningful. This chain uses TRBV4-1 with TRBJ2-5, with D uncertain. V lost 4 bases and J 3 bases, leaving 12 bases between the germline ends. Per germline, CDR1 MGHRA and CDR2 YSYEKL. The CDR3 covers 14 residues. The CDR3 DNA follows: TGCGCCAGCAGCCCTCACGGGCGAGAAGAGACCCAGTACTTC. As protein: CASSPHGREETQYF.

This clonotype has at least ten counts. This beta chain is off target for a library built for alpha chains, so its abundance means little. V gene TRBV18 combines with J gene TRBJ2-5; D not certain. The CDR3 runs to 12 residues. With 4 bases removed from V and 5 bases from J, the gap between germline ends came to 8 bases. Per the germline V gene, CDR1 is KGHSH and CDR2 is LQKENI. DNA for the CDR3: TGTGCCAGCTCACTCTCCCAGGAGACCCAGTACTTC. It specifies CASSLSQETQYF.

Remarks on this clonotype: The size of this beta chain means little, since it is a stray read in a library made for alpha chains. This rearrangement joins TRBV30 to TRBJ1-2; weak D call: TRBD1 (6 bases). V dropped 4 bases and J dropped 5 bases, with 23 bases sitting between them. This CDR3 is built from 16 residues. Germline-derived CDR1 and CDR2 are GTSNPN and SVGIG (reference sequence). The CDR3 loop reads CAWTPQGTGRGYGYTF. Written as DNA, the CDR3 is TGTGCCTGGACTCCGCAGGGGACCGGCCGCGGGTATGGCTACACCTTC.